Listed here is a single TCR beta chain. Its antigen is not known. The source of the sample is a study of graft-versus-host responses after intestinal transplantation. The overall study: Recipients were given multivisceral, liver-intestinal, or isolated intestinal transplants. Among the recipients, all got anti-thymocyte globulin induction and then tacrolimus and steroids for around 3 years. Overall study results and limits: GvH clones occurred in recipient marrow; some first appeared in ileum or blood. Allografts of patients with graft-donor T cell macrochimerism showed high graft-versus-host to host-versus-graft clone ratios.

The method was immunoSEQ multiplex PCR; TCRdb's version includes in-frame clones alone and lacks a portion of them. The sample includes approximately 12,000 clones, approximately 93% of them seen just once. This CDR3 spans 16 amino acids. The V gene's germline CDR1 is SQVTM and CDR2 ANQGSEA. With 1 base clipped from V and 0 bases from J, the junction kept 7 bases outside the gene matches. This receptor was taken from a human patient who received an intestinal transplant, so some T cells may come from the graft donor. The source was PBMCs, collected roughly 110 days after intestinal transplant. This chain joins TRBV29-1 and TRBJ2-3, with 7 bases aligning to TRBD2. In nucleotides, the CDR3 is TGCAGCGTTGAAGGGGCGGGAGAGTCTAGCACAGATACGCAGTATTTT. This codes for CSVEGAGESSTDTQYF.